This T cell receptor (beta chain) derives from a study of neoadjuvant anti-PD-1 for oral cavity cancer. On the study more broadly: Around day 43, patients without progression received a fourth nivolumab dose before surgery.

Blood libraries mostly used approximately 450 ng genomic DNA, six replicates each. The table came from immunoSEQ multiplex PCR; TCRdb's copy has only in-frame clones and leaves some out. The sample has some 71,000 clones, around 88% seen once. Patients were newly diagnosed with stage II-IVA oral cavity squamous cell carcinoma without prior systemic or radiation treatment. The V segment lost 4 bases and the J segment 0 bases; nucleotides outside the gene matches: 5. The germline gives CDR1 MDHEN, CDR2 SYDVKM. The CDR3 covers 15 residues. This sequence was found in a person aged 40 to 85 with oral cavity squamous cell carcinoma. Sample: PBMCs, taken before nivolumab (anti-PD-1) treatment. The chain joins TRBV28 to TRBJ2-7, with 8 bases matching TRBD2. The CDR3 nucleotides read TGTGCCAGCAGTTCCTTAGCGGGGAACTCCTACGAGCAGTACTTC. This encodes CASSSLAGNSYEQYF.